Listed here is a single T cell receptor (beta chain). CDR3 length equals 16 residues. Germline V gene lookup returns CDR1 SGDLS and CDR2 YYNGEE. The V segment lost 0 bases and the J segment 3 bases; nucleotides outside the gene matches: 8. The data are from a study of graft-versus-host responses after intestinal transplantation. Only in-frame clones appear in the TCRdb table, and some are missing; sequencing was by immunoSEQ multiplex PCR. The table includes 45,000 to 50,000 clones, 90% to 95% detected once. The source is a human patient who received an intestinal transplant, so some T cells may come from the graft donor. The chain couples TRBV9 to TRBJ1-1, with TRBD1 matching 7 bases. The sequences come from PBMCs, collected 750 to 800 days after a first intestinal transplant, on the day of a second. The CDR3 DNA sequence: TGTGCCAGCAGCGTAGAAGGGGGCCTTTGGCACACTGAAGCTTTCTTT. It encodes CASSVEGGLWHTEAFF.